Below, 20 T cell receptor beta chains from the same sample are listed, as sequenced in a study of blood T cell repertoires in COVID-19. Repertoires were generated with immunoSEQ multiplex PCR, while TCRdb's copy carries only in-frame clones and drops some. The top ten hold approximately 1% of the sample, which has about 160,000 clones, 85% seen once. Sequencing was done on a sample of peripheral blood. The receptors derive from a middle-aged man with acute or convalescent COVID-19.

The chain couples TRBV29-1 to TRBJ2-2, with 10 bases fitting TRBD2. V lost 7 bases, J lost 2 bases, and 4 bases stayed unmatched. Per the germline V gene, CDR1 is SQVTM and CDR2 is ANQGSEA. This CDR3 spans 14 amino acids. This chain's CDR3 is CSAERGGNTGELFF. CDR3 DNA sequence: TGCAGCGCTGAGCGGGGGGGCAACACCGGGGAGCTGTTTTTT.

The table lists this clone with a count of one. J is TRBJ1-5 and V is TRBV7-7, with D unresolved. Trimming cost V 5 bases and J 3 bases, with 8 bases left between them. Looked up from germline, CDR1 is SSHAT and CDR2 is FNYEAQ (reference sequence). This CDR3 has 13 amino acids. CDR3 in amino acids: CASSLNYNQPQHF. The CDR3 region has the DNA TGTGCCAGCAGCCTAAACTACAATCAGCCCCAGCATTTT.

The chain combines TRBV19 with TRBJ2-2, with 7 bases matching TRBD1. V shed 4 bases, J shed 4 bases, and the junction held 12 bases outside the gene matches. This CDR3 comprises 17 residues. CDR1 and CDR2 from the germline V gene are LNHDA and SQIVND (reference sequence). The CDR3 spells CASSTGYRDRGTGELFF. The CDR3 DNA is TGTGCCAGTAGTACCGGATACCGGGACAGAGGCACCGGGGAGCTGTTTTTT.

The J gene is TRBJ1-4, the V gene TRBV3-1 (or the pseudogene TRBV3-2); D ambiguous. This CDR3 comprises 14 residues. CDR1 LGHDT and CDR2 YNNKEL come from the germline V gene (reference sequence). Deletions cut 1 base from V and 7 bases from J, with 10 bases between. The CDR3 here is CASSQAGEGEKLFF. CDR3 nucleotide sequence: TGTGCCAGCAGCCAAGCCGGGGAAGGTGAAAAACTGTTTTTT.

This clone was seen more than once but under ten times. The chain couples TRBV6-5 to TRBJ2-7, with D possibly TRBD1 on 6 matching bases. The germline V gene has CDR1 MNHEY and CDR2 SVGAGI. The CDR3 totals 14 residues. The germline V and J ends were trimmed by 3 bases and 2 bases, with 11 bases remaining between them. The CDR3 sequence is CASSYDRPPYEQYF. Here the CDR3 DNA reads TGTGCCAGCAGTTATGACAGGCCTCCCTACGAGCAGTACTTC.

V is TRBV7-2 and J is TRBJ1-5, with D maybe TRBD1 (6 bases). V lost 5 bases and J lost 5, with 16 bases in between. The CDR3 has 15 residues. Per germline, CDR1 SGHTA and CDR2 FQGNSA. The CDR3 sequence is CASSPQTGGDQPQHF. Written as DNA, the CDR3 is TGTGCCAGCAGCCCCCAGACAGGCGGAGATCAGCCCCAGCATTTT.

This chain connects TRBV6-6 to TRBJ1-2, with 7 bases that match TRBD1. The V segment lost 2 bases and the J segment 5 bases; nucleotides outside the gene matches: 2. This CDR3 region has 13 residues. CDR1 is MNHNY, CDR2 SVGAGI, per germline (reference sequence). CDR3 loop: CASSYGQDYGYTF. The DNA of the CDR3 is TGTGCCAGCAGTTACGGACAGGATTATGGCTACACCTTC.

The chain links TRBV5-1 to TRBJ1-6; tentatively, D is TRBD1 (6 bases). Trimming took off 3 bases at V and 4 bases at J, with 8 bases between the two ends. CDR3 length: 14 residues. From germline, CDR1 is SGHRS and CDR2 YFSETQ. In nucleotides, the CDR3 is TGCGCCAGCAGCTCGGACAGTTATAATTCACCCCTCCACTTT. Its protein is CASSSDSYNSPLHF.

Only one count was recorded for this clone. The chain links TRBV19 to TRBJ2-2; the match to TRBD2 covers 9 bases. This CDR3 has 16 residues. J lost 1 base, V lost 6 bases, and 6 bases had no gene match. Looked up from germline, CDR1 is LNHDA and CDR2 is SQIVND (reference sequence). The CDR3 region is CASRSPSGVNTGELFF. The CDR3 bases are TGTGCCAGTAGGTCACCTAGCGGGGTGAACACCGGGGAGCTGTTTTTT.

The chain joins TRBV7-9 to TRBJ1-1, with 9 bases matching TRBD1. Germline CDR1 is SEHNR and CDR2 is FQNEAQ (reference sequence). Trimming took 1 base from V and 3 from J; bases not matched to a gene: 0. The CDR3 has 14 residues. CDR3 protein: CASSLGDRDTEAFF. The CDR3 DNA reads as TGTGCCAGCAGCTTAGGGGACAGGGACACTGAAGCTTTCTTT. Drawing the rest from reference TRBV7-9 and TRBJ1-1, the complete variable domain is DTGVSQNPRHKITKRGQNVTFRCDPISEHNRLYWYRQTLGQGPEFLTYFQNEAQLEKSRLLSDRFSAERPKGSFSTLEIQRTEQGDSAMYLCASSLGDRDTEAFFGQGTRLTVV.

The table lists this clone with a count of one. The chain links TRBV29-1 to TRBJ2-1; 7 nucleotides agree with TRBD2. The CDR3 contains 14 residues. Germline V lookup: CDR1 SQVTM, CDR2 ANQGSEA. V shed 7 bases and J 3 bases; nucleotides not matched to a gene: 9. CDR3 coding DNA: TGCAGCGCCCGATTGCCGGGGGGCTACAATGAGCAGTTCTTC. This codes for CSARLPGGYNEQFF.

The J gene is TRBJ2-1, the V gene TRBV29-1, with unresolved D. The CDR3 contains 11 residues. Germline assignment: CDR1 SQVTM and CDR2 ANQGSEA. V shed 1 base and J shed 10 bases, with 8 bases lying between them. The CDR3 region has the DNA TGCAGCGTTGAAGGGCGGCGAGAGCAGTTCTTC. Translated: CSVEGRREQFF.

The chain couples TRBV10-3 to TRBJ2-1; 14 nucleotides line up with TRBD2. Trimming took 5 bases from V and 6 from J; bases not matched to a gene: 3. Germline lookup yields CDR1 ENHRY and CDR2 SYGVKD. This CDR3 has 15 residues. This CDR3 is CAISLTSGGANEQFF. For the CDR3, the DNA is TGTGCCATCAGTCTGACTAGCGGGGGGGCCAATGAGCAGTTCTTC.

This clone was recorded once. CDR3 DNA: TGTGCCAGCAGCGACCACGGGACTAGCCCTGCAGATACGCAGTATTTT. Translating gives CASSDHGTSPADTQYF. The chain employs TRBV3-1 (or the pseudogene TRBV3-2) and TRBJ2-3; 9 positions agree with TRBD2. Germline lookup yields CDR1 LGHDT and CDR2 YNNKEL (reference sequence). The CDR3 runs 16 residues. With 5 bases clipped from V and 4 bases from J, the junction kept 10 bases outside the gene matches.

The DNA for the CDR3 is TGTGCCAGCAGCGTAGGACTAGGCTCCTACGAGCAGTACTTC. The encoded protein is CASSVGLGSYEQYF. This chain joins TRBV9 and TRBJ2-7, with D possibly TRBD2 on 6 matching bases. The CDR3 totals 14 residues. Germline CDR1 SGDLS, CDR2 YYNGEE. The V end lost 0 bases, the J end lost 0 bases, and 7 bases lay between the germline ends.

The chain is built from TRBV2 and TRBJ1-4; no firm D call. V was pared by 6 bases and J by 8 bases, with 7 bases between. This CDR3 spans 11 amino acids. Germline V gene sequence: CDR1 SNHLY, CDR2 FYNNEI. CDR3 sequence (DNA): TGTGCCAGCAGGGCTTACGAAAAACTGTTTTTT. It is translated as CASRAYEKLFF.

The chain joins TRBV28 to TRBJ1-1; a weak D match, TRBD1 (5 bases). Germline CDR1 is MDHEN and CDR2 is SYDVKM. Trimming shortened V by 4 bases and J by 3 bases, and 6 bases separated the two germline ends. The CDR3 has 12 amino acids. The CDR3 bases are TGTGCCAGCAGTTCAGGGTACACTGAAGCTTTCTTT. This translates into CASSSGYTEAFF.

This rearrangement joins TRBV10-3 to TRBJ1-3; unclear D gene. The CDR3 has 17 residues. Trimming took off 2 bases at V and 0 bases at J, with 14 bases between the two ends. Germline CDR1 reads ENHRY; CDR2 reads SYGVKD. CDR3 nucleotides: TGTGCCATCAGTGAGGGGAAACGGGGAGCCTCTGGAAACACCATATATTTT. This gives the protein CAISEGKRGASGNTIYF.

This chain uses TRBV11-2 with TRBJ2-7; 7 bases fit TRBD2. V dropped 1 base and J dropped 4; count of bases not matched to a gene: 7. This CDR3 has 15 amino acids. Germline CDR1 is SGHAT and CDR2 is FQNNGV. This CDR3 is CASSLAPGTTYEQYF. The CDR3, as DNA: TGTGCCAGCAGCTTAGCCCCCGGGACTACATACGAGCAGTACTTC.

The rearrangement joins TRBV5-4 to TRBJ2-3; 7 bases are a match to TRBD2. CDR3 length: 15 amino acids. J gave up 1 base and V 3 bases, and 5 bases lay outside the gene matches. Germline V gene lookup returns CDR1 SGHNT and CDR2 YYREEE (reference sequence). As DNA, the CDR3 is TGTGCCAGCAGCTCTTCTAGCGGTCGCACAGATACGCAGTATTTT. Translation: CASSSSSGRTDTQYF.